The source of this T cell receptor (beta chain) is a study of siplizumab effects on memory and regulatory T cells. Study-wide results and limits: Mappable alloreactive CD4+ clones averaged 68.8% Treg-derived with siplizumab versus less than 30% in controls. Unstimulated subsets accounted for the mapping of only a minor share of the clones that were alloreactive. Contribution to the alloresponse seemed major for naive T cells, which also seemed more diverse than memory cells.

CDR1 and CDR2 from the germline V gene are SEHNR and FQNEAQ (reference sequence). The germline V and J ends were trimmed by 1 base and 13 bases, with 13 bases remaining between them. The CDR3 totals 12 residues. Assay: immunoSEQ multiplex PCR; the TCRdb copy retains only in-frame clones and omits some. Among more than 60,000 clones listed, 93% were seen once. Points on this clone: What it binds is not known.

The receptor comes from a human donor in good health. The sample consisted of CD8+ T cells sorted from blood. V gene TRBV7-9 combines with J gene TRBJ1-1, with a tentative D call TRBD1 (6 bases). The CDR3: CASSLGGGAGFF. The CDR3 DNA is TGTGCCAGCAGCTTAGGAGGGGGGGCAGGTTTCTTT.